The 9 T cell receptor beta chains presented below share a single source sample, sequenced in a study of OX40 agonist ivuxolimab in advanced cancers. Measured with immunoSEQ multiplex PCR; TCRdb has only the in-frame clones, and not every one. The top ten hold over 4% of the sample, which has about 66,000 clones, about 81% seen once. The sequencing here drew on CD4+ or CD8+ T cells sorted from blood, taken in a trial of the OX40 agonist ivuxolimab. Receptors were obtained from an adult with an advanced solid tumor such as melanoma, head and neck, liver or kidney cancer.

This rearrangement joins TRBV28 to TRBJ1-4; D possibly corresponds to TRBD1 (6 bases). The CDR3 spans 14 residues. V was trimmed by 6 bases and J by 4 bases, leaving 12 bases between them. Per germline, CDR1 MDHEN and CDR2 SYDVKM. This CDR3 is CASSSGQNNEKLFF. The CDR3 DNA reads TGTGCCAGCAGCTCCGGACAGAATAATGAAAAACTGTTTTTT.

There are a few counts of this clone. The rearrangement links TRBV20-1 to TRBJ2-5; unclear D gene. This CDR3 is 11 amino acids long. Germline V lookup: CDR1 DFQATT, CDR2 SNEGSKA (reference sequence). Trimming removed 5 bases at V and 5 bases at J, with 9 bases between. CDR3 residues: CSAPPGETQYF. CDR3 sequence (DNA): TGCAGTGCTCCCCCGGGCGAGACCCAGTACTTC.

V and J are TRBV19 and TRBJ1-1, with a weak D call TRBD1 (6 bases). CDR1 LNHDA and CDR2 SQIVND come from the germline V gene (reference sequence). The ends were cut back, 4 bases at V and 3 bases at J, with 18 bases in the middle. The CDR3 totals 16 residues. The CDR3 bases are TGTGCCAGTAGTACACGAGAACGGACAGTTTACACTGAAGCTTTCTTT. It encodes CASSTRERTVYTEAFF.

This rearrangement joins TRBV15 to TRBJ2-3, with TRBD2 matching 11 bases. The CDR3 spans 20 residues. With V trimmed by 5 bases and J by 4 bases, 20 bases remained unmatched. Germline CDR1 is LNHNV and CDR2 is YYDKDF (reference sequence). The CDR3, as DNA: TGTGCCACCAGCGCCCGAACAGGGGAGCTAGCGGGAGGTTTTTCAGATACGCAGTATTTT. It codes for CATSARTGELAGGFSDTQYF.

This clone appeared a single time. The chain links TRBV10-3 to TRBJ1-2; tentatively, D is TRBD1 (6 bases). Germline assignment: CDR1 ENHRY and CDR2 SYGVKD. The CDR3 has 14 amino acids. V was pared by 10 bases and J by 1 base, with 16 bases between. The DNA for the CDR3 is TGTGCCACCCGGACAGCAGGGAATAACTATGGCTACACCTTC. Its translation is CATRTAGNNYGYTF.

The chain is built from TRBV9 and TRBJ2-1, with D maybe TRBD2 (5 bases). Germline V gene data show CDR1 as SGDLS and CDR2 as YYNGEE. V lost 3 bases and J lost 2, with 15 bases in between. The CDR3 is 16 amino acids. CDR3 amino acids: CASSAASRPPYNEQFF. The CDR3, as DNA: TGTGCCAGCAGCGCCGCTAGCCGTCCCCCCTACAATGAGCAGTTCTTC.

This chain links TRBV4-3 with TRBJ2-1; the match to TRBD2 covers 8 bases. This CDR3 region has 18 residues. Trimming cost V 2 bases and J 8 bases; bases outside gene matches: 17. In germline, CDR1 is LGHNA, CDR2 YSLEER. The CDR3 reads CASSQNPPDGSGAYEQFF. The CDR3 DNA follows: TGCGCCAGCAGCCAAAACCCTCCAGATGGTAGCGGGGCTTATGAGCAGTTCTTC.

J is TRBJ1-5 and V is TRBV18; D is undetermined. CDR3 size: 15 residues. V was pared by 2 bases and J by 2 bases, with 10 bases between. The germline V gene encodes CDR1 KGHSH and CDR2 LQKENI. CDR3 loop: CASSPATQGNQPQHF. The DNA of the CDR3 is TGTGCCAGCTCACCAGCCACGCAGGGCAATCAGCCCCAGCATTTT.

Notes on this clone: The same CDR3 is also encoded by other DNA sequences in this sample. CDR3 bases: TGCGCCAGCAGCCAAGATCGTACTAGCGGGACCGTAGCCTACGAGCAGTACTTC. It translates to CASSQDRTSGTVAYEQYF. The chain carries TRBV4-3 and TRBJ2-7, with TRBD2 matching over 10 bases. With 0 bases clipped from V and 2 bases from J, the junction kept 10 bases outside the gene matches. There are 18 residues in the CDR3. From germline, CDR1 is LGHNA and CDR2 YSLEER.